The present T cell receptor (beta chain) was sequenced within a study of blood T cell repertoires in COVID-19. This CDR3 region has 15 residues. V was pared by 0 bases and J by 3 bases, with 9 bases between. Germline-derived CDR1 and CDR2 are SGHRS and YFSETQ. Sequencing used immunoSEQ multiplex PCR; TCRdb keeps in-frame clones, though not all of them. The table has roughly 250,000 clones, 75% to 90% seen once. This chain joins TRBV5-1 and TRBJ2-2; the D gene is possibly TRBD2 (5 bases). The sample consisted of PBMCs or T cells enriched from blood (not recorded which). The sequence came from a woman aged 18-29 years who had recovered from COVID-19. CDR3 bases: TGCGCCAGCAGCTTGGGAGCGGTAGACACCGGGGAGCTGTTTTTT. Encoded protein: CASSLGAVDTGELFF.